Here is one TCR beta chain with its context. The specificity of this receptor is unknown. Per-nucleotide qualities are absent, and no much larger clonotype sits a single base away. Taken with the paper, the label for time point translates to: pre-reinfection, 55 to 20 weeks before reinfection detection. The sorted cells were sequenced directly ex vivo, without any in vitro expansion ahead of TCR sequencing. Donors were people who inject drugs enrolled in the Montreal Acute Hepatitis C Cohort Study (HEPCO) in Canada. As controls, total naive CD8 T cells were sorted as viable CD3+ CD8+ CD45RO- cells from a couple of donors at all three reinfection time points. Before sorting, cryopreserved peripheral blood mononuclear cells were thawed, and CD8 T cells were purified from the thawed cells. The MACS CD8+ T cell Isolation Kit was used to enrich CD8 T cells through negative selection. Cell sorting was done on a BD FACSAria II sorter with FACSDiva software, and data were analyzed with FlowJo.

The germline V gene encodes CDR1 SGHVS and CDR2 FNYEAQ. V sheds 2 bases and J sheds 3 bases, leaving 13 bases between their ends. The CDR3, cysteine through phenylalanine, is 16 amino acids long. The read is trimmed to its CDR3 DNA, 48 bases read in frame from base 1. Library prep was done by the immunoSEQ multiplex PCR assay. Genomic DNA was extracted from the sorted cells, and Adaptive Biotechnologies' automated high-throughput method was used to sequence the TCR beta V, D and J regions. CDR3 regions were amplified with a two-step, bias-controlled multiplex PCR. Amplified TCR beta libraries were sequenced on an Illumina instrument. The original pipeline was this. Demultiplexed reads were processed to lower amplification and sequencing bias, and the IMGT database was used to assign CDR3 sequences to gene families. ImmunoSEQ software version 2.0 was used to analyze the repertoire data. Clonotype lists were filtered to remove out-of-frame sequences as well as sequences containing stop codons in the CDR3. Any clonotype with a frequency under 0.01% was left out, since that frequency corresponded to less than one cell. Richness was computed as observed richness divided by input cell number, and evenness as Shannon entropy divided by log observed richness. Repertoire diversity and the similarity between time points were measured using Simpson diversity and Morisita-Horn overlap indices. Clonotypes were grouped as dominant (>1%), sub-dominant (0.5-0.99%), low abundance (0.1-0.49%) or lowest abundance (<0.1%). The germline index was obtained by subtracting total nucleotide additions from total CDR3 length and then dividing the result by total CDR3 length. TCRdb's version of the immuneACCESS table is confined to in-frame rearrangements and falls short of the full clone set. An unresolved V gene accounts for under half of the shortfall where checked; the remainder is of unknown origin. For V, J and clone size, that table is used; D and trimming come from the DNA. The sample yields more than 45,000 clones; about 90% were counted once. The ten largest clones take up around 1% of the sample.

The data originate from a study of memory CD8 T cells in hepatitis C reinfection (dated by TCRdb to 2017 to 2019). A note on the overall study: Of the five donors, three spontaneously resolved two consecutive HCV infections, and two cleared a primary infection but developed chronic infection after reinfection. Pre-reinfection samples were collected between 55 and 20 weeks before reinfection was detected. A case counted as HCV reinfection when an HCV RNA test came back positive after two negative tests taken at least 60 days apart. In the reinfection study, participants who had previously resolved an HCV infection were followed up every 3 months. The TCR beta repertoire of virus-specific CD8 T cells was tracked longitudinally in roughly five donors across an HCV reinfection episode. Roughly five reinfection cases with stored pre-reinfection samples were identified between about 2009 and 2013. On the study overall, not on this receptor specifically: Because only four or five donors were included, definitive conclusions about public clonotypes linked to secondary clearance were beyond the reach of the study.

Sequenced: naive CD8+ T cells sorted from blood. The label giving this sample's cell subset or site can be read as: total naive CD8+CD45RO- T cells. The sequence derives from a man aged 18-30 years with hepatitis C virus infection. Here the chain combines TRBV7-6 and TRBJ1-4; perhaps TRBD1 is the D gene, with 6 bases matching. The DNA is TGTGCCAGCAGCTTAATTGGGGGGGCGCCTAATGAAAAACTGTTTTTT. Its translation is CASSLIGGAPNEKLFF.